This T cell receptor beta chain derives from a study of T cell repertoires in cytomegalovirus infection. CDR1 is SGHVS and CDR2 is FNYEAQ in the germline V gene. This CDR3 has 16 residues. V was clipped by 5 bases and J by 5 bases; unmatched bases: 11. This clonotype was detected once. Just one base apart from a much larger clone, this may be a read error. Without the conserved terminal phenylalanine or tryptophan, this CDR3 likely stems from a read error. TCRdb ran MiXCR on the reads and lists one entry per CDR3 protein. This table holds nearly 450,000 distinct CDR3 sequences, approximately 32% found once.

The sequence derives from a human donor in good health (CMV status not recorded). Some clones in this sample may be carry-over from other donors' samples. Sample: PBMCs. The genes are TRBV7-6 and TRBJ1-2; 10 bases are shared with TRBD1. CDR3 region: CASSPSAGTGDYGYTL. CDR3 bases: TGTGCCAGCAGCCCGTCTGCCGGGACAGGGGATTATGGCTACACCTTA.